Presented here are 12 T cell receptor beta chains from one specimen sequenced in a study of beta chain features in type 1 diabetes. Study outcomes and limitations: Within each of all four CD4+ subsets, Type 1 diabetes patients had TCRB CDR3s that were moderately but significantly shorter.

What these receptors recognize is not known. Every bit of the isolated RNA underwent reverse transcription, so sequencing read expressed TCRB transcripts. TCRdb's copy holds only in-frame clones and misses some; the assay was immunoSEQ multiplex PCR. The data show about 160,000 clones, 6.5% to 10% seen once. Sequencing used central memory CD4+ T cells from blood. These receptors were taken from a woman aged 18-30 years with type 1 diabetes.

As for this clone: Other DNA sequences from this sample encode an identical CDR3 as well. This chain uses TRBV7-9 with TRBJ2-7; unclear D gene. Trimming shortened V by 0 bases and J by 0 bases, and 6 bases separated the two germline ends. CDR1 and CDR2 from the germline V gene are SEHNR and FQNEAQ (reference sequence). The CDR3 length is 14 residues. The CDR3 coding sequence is TGTGCCAGCAGCTTAGCGCTGAGCTCCTACGAGCAGTACTTC. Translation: CASSLALSSYEQYF.

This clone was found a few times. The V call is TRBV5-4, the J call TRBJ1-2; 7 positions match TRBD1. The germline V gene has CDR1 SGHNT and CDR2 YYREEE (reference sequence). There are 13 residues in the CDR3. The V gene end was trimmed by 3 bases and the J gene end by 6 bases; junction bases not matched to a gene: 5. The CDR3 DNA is TGTGCCAGCAGCTCTGCTGGACAGGATGGCTACACCTTC. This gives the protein CASSSAGQDGYTF.

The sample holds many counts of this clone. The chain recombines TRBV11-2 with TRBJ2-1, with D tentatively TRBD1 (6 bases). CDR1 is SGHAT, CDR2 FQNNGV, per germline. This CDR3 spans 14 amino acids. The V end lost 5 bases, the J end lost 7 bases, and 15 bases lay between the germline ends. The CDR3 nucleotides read TGTGCCAGCAGCCCACACAGGGTGAGGAATGAGCAGTTCTTC. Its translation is CASSPHRVRNEQFF.

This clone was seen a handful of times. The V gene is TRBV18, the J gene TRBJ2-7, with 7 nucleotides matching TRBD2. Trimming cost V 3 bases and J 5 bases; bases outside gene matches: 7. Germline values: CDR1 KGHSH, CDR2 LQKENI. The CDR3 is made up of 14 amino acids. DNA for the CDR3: TGTGCCAGCTCACCCCAAGCGGGAAACAACGAGCAGTACTTC. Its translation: CASSPQAGNNEQYF.

In DNA, the CDR3 is TGTGCCAGCAGCCGGACTTCCAGCACCGGGGAGCTGTTTTTT. Translation: CASSRTSSTGELFF. V usage is TRBV7-9 and J usage is TRBJ2-2; possibly TRBD2 for D (5 bases). Germline V gene lookup returns CDR1 SEHNR and CDR2 FQNEAQ (reference sequence). This CDR3 region has 14 residues. Trimming removed 5 bases from V and 4 bases from J, with 11 bases in between.

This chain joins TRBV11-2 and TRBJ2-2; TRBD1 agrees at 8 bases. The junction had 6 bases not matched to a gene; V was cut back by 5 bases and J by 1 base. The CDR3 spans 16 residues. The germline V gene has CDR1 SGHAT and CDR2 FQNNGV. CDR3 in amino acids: CASSVTGTGNTGELFF. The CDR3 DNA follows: TGTGCCAGCAGCGTCACCGGGACAGGGAACACCGGGGAGCTGTTTTTT.

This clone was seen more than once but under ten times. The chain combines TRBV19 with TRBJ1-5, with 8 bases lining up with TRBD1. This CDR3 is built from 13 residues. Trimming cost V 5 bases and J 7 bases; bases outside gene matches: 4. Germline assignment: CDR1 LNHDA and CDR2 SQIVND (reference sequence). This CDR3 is CASSEAGGQPQHF. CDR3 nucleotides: TGTGCCAGTAGTGAGGCAGGGGGCCAGCCCCAGCATTTT. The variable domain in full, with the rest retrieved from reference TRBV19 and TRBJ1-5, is DGGITQSPKYLFRKEGQNVTLSCEQNLNHDAMYWYRQDPGQGLRLIYYSQIVNDFQKGDIAEGYSVSREKKESFPLTVTSAQKNPTAFYLCASSEAGGQPQHFGDGTRLSIL.

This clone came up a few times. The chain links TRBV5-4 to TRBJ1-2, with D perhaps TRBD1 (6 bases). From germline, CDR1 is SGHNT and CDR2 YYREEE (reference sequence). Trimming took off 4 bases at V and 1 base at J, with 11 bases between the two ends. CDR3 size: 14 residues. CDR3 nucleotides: TGTGCCAGCAGCCGAGGACAGCTTAACTATGGCTACACCTTC. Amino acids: CASSRGQLNYGYTF.

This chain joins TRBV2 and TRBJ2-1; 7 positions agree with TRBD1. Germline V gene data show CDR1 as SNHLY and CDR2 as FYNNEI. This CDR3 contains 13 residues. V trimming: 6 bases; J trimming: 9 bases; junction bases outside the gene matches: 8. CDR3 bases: TGTGCCAGCAGCCAAGACAGGGCGGGTGAGCAGTTCTTC. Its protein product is CASSQDRAGEQFF.

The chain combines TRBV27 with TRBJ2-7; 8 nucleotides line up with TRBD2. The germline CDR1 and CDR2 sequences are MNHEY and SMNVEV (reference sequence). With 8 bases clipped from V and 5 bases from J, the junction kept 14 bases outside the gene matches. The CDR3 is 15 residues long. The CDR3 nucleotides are TGTGCCAGCTGGACTAGCACGGGCCTTCTCAACGAGCAGTACTTC. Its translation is CASWTSTGLLNEQYF.

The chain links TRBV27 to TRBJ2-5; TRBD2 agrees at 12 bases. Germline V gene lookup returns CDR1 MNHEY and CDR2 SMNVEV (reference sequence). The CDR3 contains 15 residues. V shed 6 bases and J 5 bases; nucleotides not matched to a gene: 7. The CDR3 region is CASSSWTSGKETQYF. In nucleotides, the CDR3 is TGTGCCAGCAGCTCCTGGACTAGCGGGAAGGAGACCCAGTACTTC.

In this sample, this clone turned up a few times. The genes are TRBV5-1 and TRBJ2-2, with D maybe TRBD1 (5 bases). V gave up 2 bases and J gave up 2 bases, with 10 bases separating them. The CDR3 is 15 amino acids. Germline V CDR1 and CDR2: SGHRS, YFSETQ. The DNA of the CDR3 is TGCGCCAGCAGCTTATCACAGGTTAACACCGGGGAGCTGTTTTTT. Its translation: CASSLSQVNTGELFF.